This T cell receptor (beta chain) was identified during a study of blood T cell repertoires in COVID-19. About the research overall: Acute and convalescent COVID-19 samples came from the United States, Italy and Spain. T cells, B-cell-depleted T cells, or PBMCs supplied cDNA or gDNA.

As processed by the authors: From reference gene primer amplification, estimates of nucleated cell counts were derived. The repertoire was sequenced with immunoSEQ multiplex PCR; TCRdb's copy has only in-frame clones and lacks some. V, J and clone size are taken as reported in that table, and D and trimming were inferred from the DNA itself. Of tens of thousands of clones listed, about 77% were seen once; the top ten hold 16%. Source material: peripheral blood. The origin of this receptor is a human donor in a cohort sampled during active COVID-19.

The CDR3 here is CASSESERSRGYGYTF. The CDR3 DNA reads TGTGCCAGCAGTGAATCGGAGCGATCCCGGGGCTATGGCTACACCTTC. The V and J genes are TRBV25-1 and TRBJ1-2; no clear D gene. Germline values: CDR1 MGHDK, CDR2 SYGVNS. V lost 1 base to trimming and J lost 4 bases, with 16 bases between them. CDR3 length: 16 amino acids.